These 19 T cell receptor beta chains were all obtained from the same sample, sequenced in a study of blood T cells in healthy people across ages. Alongside a J-beta primer mix, a sample-barcoded 5' primer served in a second PCR lasting roughly 6 to 11 cycles. TCRdb analysed the 5' RACE reads with MiXCR anew, one entry per CDR3 protein. The data hold over 1,500,000 distinct CDR3 sequences, with just under 50% observed a single time. The source material was blood. These receptors were collected from a woman between 40 and 50 years old in good health.

The rearrangement uses TRBV27 and TRBJ2-3; maybe TRBD1 (5 bases). The CDR3 is 13 amino acids. The germline V gene has CDR1 MNHEY and CDR2 SMNVEV (reference sequence). Trimming removed 8 bases at V and 3 bases at J, with 12 bases between. Here the CDR3 DNA reads TGTGCCAGCCTTGACAGAAGGACAGATACGCAGTATTTT. It encodes CASLDRRTDTQYF.

V gene TRBV19 combines with J gene TRBJ2-5; D not resolved. Germline loops: CDR1 LNHDA, CDR2 SQIVND (reference sequence). This CDR3 region has 13 residues. Between the trimmed V and J ends, which lost 3 bases and 0 bases, there was a span of 5 bases. The CDR3 region has the DNA TGTGCCAGTAGTATTTATCACCAAGAGACCCAGTACTTC. Translating gives CASSIYHQETQYF.

The chain links TRBV28 to TRBJ2-2, with D perhaps given as TRBD1 or TRBD2 (5 bases each). Trimming shortened V by 2 bases and J by 6 bases, and 10 bases separated the two germline ends. Germline V gene sequence: CDR1 MDHEN, CDR2 SYDVKM. The CDR3 extends over 14 amino acids. This chain's CDR3 is CASSLGGGPGELFF. CDR3 nucleotides: TGTGCCAGCAGTTTAGGTGGGGGACCCGGGGAGCTGTTTTTT.

V is TRBV10-3 and J is TRBJ2-1; the D is unclear. CDR1 and CDR2 from the germline V gene are ENHRY and SYGVKD. V was pared by 10 bases and J by 5 bases, with 12 bases between. CDR3 length equals 12 residues. CDR3 sequence: CASGLTNNEQFF. The DNA of the CDR3 is TGTGCCAGCGGATTGACAAACAATGAGCAGTTCTTC.

This chain links TRBV9 with TRBJ1-2; 9 bases are shared with TRBD1. CDR1 and CDR2 from the germline V gene are SGDLS and YYNGEE. The CDR3 has 17 residues. V lost 3 bases, J lost 4 bases, and 13 bases stayed unmatched. The CDR3 protein is CASSAGEGTGSTYGYTF. For the CDR3, the DNA is TGTGCCAGCAGCGCCGGCGAAGGGACAGGGTCCACCTATGGCTACACCTTC.

The CDR3 bases are TGTGCCAGCAGCTTGGAGGGACTAGCGGGACAAGGCACAGATACGCAGTATTTT. Its protein product is CASSLEGLAGQGTDTQYF. V and J are TRBV5-5 and TRBJ2-3; 13 nucleotides align to TRBD2. This CDR3 is built from 18 residues. Germline V gene sequence: CDR1 SGHKS, CDR2 YYEKEE (reference sequence). Germline trimming cut 0 bases from V and 1 base from J; bases unmatched to any gene: 5.

The chain links TRBV7-9 to TRBJ2-3; 9 bases fit TRBD2. The CDR3 runs 14 residues. The germline CDR1 and CDR2 sequences are SEHNR and FQNEAQ (reference sequence). Trimming at V came to 8 bases and at J to 4 bases, leaving 7 bases not matched to a gene. The CDR3 DNA sequence: TGTGCCAGCTTCGCAGCGGGGGGCCCAGATACGCAGTATTTT. It translates to CASFAAGGPDTQYF.

This chain connects TRBV6-2 or TRBV6-3 to TRBJ2-5, with TRBD1 identical over 9 bases. J gave up 11 bases and V 8 bases, and 21 bases lay outside the gene matches. Germline V gene lookup returns CDR1 MNHEY and CDR2 SVGEGT. This CDR3 is 16 amino acids long. CDR3 loop: CASRRSGTGTSNEQYF. The DNA for the CDR3 is TGTGCCAGCCGAAGATCCGGGACAGGGACCTCCAATGAGCAGTACTTC.

The CDR3 nucleotides read TGCAGTGCCCAGGAGGGAGTAGGGACCCAGTACTTC. This translates into CSAQEGVGTQYF. The V and J genes are TRBV20-1 and TRBJ2-7; D possibly corresponds to TRBD2 (6 bases). The end of the DNA fits TRBJ2-5 better, so the J call may be wrong. CDR1 is DFQATT and CDR2 is SNEGSKA in the germline V gene (reference sequence). CDR3 length: 12 residues.

About this clonotype itself: A read error is possible here, since a much larger clone lies one base away. The chain couples TRBV9 to TRBJ2-1; D not certain. V lost 0 bases, J lost 6 bases, and 4 bases lay in between. This CDR3 comprises 12 residues. Germline V CDR1 and CDR2: SGDLS, YYNGEE. In DNA form, the CDR3 reads TGTGCCAGCAGCGTAGAGCCCAATGAGCAGTTCTTC. It translates to CASSVEPNEQFF.

The CDR3: CASSYSTGWTETQYF. The CDR3 region has the DNA TGTGCCAGCAGTTACTCGACAGGGTGGACAGAGACCCAGTACTTC. The J gene is TRBJ2-5, the V gene TRBV6-6; 7 bases are shared with TRBD1. CDR3 size: 15 residues. Germline V gene sequence: CDR1 MNHNY, CDR2 SVGAGI (reference sequence). Trimming removed 0 bases from V and 4 bases from J; junction bases left unmatched: 5.

A few counts support this clonotype. The chain has TRBV5-6 and TRBJ2-1; perhaps TRBD1 as D (7 bases). CDR3 length equals 14 residues. Trimming shortened V by 2 bases and J by 9 bases, and 15 bases separated the two germline ends. Germline V lookup: CDR1 SGHDT, CDR2 YYEEEE. CDR3 region: CASSFTSQGGEQFF. CDR3 DNA: TGTGCCAGCAGCTTCACTTCCCAGGGGGGTGAGCAGTTCTTC.

V and J are TRBV10-3 and TRBJ2-1; 10 bases line up with TRBD1. There are 13 residues in the CDR3. V trimming: 10 bases; J trimming: 5 bases; junction bases outside the gene matches: 5. Germline CDR1 and CDR2: ENHRY and SYGVKD. CDR3: CATLGQGDNEQFF. In DNA, the CDR3 is TGTGCCACCCTTGGACAGGGGGACAATGAGCAGTTCTTC.

The rearrangement joins TRBV20-1 to TRBJ2-4; unclear D gene. Matching the DNA end better, TRBJ2-5 makes the J call doubtful. The germline gives CDR1 DFQATT, CDR2 SNEGSKA (reference sequence). The CDR3 sequence is 14 residues long. The CDR3 region is CSAILPHLQETQYF. In DNA, the CDR3 is TGCAGTGCCATACTCCCACACCTTCAAGAGACCCAGTACTTC.

This chain uses TRBV29-1 with TRBJ2-5; 9 nucleotides align to TRBD2. CDR3 length: 13 amino acids. The germline V gene has CDR1 SQVTM and CDR2 ANQGSEA. V was pared by 2 bases and J by 8 bases, with 6 bases of the junction left unmatched. DNA of the CDR3: TGCAGCGTTGAACCAGCGGGGGGCGGCACCCAGTACTTC. It specifies CSVEPAGGGTQYF.

This clonotype has more than one count but fewer than ten. The gene calls are TRBV24-1 and TRBJ2-3, with TRBD1 as a possible D gene (6 bases). This CDR3 has 17 amino acids. V was pared by 4 bases and J by 2 bases, with 18 bases between. The V gene's germline CDR1 is KGHDR and CDR2 SFDVKD. The CDR3 is CATSDPTGTHYTDTQYF. The CDR3 region has the DNA TGTGCCACCAGTGACCCCACAGGGACCCATTACACAGATACGCAGTATTTT.

CDR3 in DNA: TGTGCCAGCACACGGGAGGGCTCCGGGGAGCTGTTTTTT. Protein product: CASTREGSGELFF. This chain links TRBV9 with TRBJ2-2; 8 bases agree with TRBD2. The CDR3 spans 13 residues. J gave up 6 bases and V 6 bases, and 4 bases lay outside the gene matches. Germline CDR1 reads SGDLS; CDR2 reads YYNGEE.

This chain uses TRBV20-1 with TRBJ2-3, with TRBD1 matching 7 bases. With V trimmed by 6 bases and J by 6 bases, 12 bases remained unmatched. Germline CDR1 reads DFQATT; CDR2 reads SNEGSKA (reference sequence). CDR3 size: 14 residues. CDR3 nucleotides: TGCAGTGCGGCGCTCGTGACAGGGCAGGATACGCAGTATTTT. As protein: CSAALVTGQDTQYF.

This clonotype was seen a few times. This chain joins TRBV7-9 and TRBJ1-1; the D is unclear. Germline V gene sequence: CDR1 SEHNR, CDR2 FQNEAQ (reference sequence). The CDR3 covers 19 residues. V was cut by 1 base and J by 0 bases, with 21 bases left in between. CDR3 region: CASSLEFRNLPGLNTEAFF. The DNA of the CDR3 is TGTGCCAGCAGCTTAGAGTTCCGTAACCTTCCAGGATTGAACACTGAAGCTTTCTTT.